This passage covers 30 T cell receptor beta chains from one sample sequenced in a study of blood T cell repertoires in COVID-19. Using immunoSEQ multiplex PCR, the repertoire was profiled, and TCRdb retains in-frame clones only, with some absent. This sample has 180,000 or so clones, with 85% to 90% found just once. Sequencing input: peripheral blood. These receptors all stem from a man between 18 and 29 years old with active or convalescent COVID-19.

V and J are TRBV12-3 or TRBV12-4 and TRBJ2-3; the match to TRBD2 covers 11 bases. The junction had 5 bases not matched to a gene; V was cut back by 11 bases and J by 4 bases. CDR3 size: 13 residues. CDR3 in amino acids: CAGGTSGADTQYF. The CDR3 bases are TGTGCCGGTGGGACTAGCGGAGCAGATACGCAGTATTTT.

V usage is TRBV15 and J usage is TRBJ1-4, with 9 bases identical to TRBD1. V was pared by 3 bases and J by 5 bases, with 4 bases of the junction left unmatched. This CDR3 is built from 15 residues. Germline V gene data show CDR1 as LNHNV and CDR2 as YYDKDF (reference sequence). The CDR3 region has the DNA TGTGCCACCAGCAGCGGGACAGGGTTAAATGAAAAACTGTTTTTT. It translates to CATSSGTGLNEKLFF. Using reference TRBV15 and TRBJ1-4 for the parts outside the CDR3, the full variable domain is DAMVIQNPRYQVTQFGKPVTLSCSQTLNHNVMYWYQQKSSQAPKLLFHYYDKDFNNEADTPDNFQSRRPNTSFCFLDIRSPGLGDTAMYLCATSSGTGLNEKLFFGSGTQLSVL.

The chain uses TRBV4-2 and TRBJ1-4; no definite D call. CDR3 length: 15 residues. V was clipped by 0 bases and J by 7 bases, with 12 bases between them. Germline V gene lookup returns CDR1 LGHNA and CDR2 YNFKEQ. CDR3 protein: CASSQDFRSGEKLFF. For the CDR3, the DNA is TGTGCCAGCAGCCAAGATTTTCGAAGCGGTGAAAAACTGTTTTTT.

The CDR3 here is CASSLDRSSSGNTIYF. The DNA for the CDR3 is TGTGCCAGCAGCTTGGACAGGAGTAGCTCTGGAAACACCATATATTTT. This chain uses TRBV5-4 with TRBJ1-3; possible D gene TRBD1, 5 bases. The CDR3 covers 16 residues. V gave up 0 bases and J gave up 0 bases, with 10 bases separating them. The V gene's germline CDR1 is SGHNT and CDR2 YYREEE (reference sequence).

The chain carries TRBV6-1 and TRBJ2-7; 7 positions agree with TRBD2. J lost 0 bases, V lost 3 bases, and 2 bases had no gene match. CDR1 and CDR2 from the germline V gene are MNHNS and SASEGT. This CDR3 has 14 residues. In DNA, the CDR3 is TGTGCCAGCAGTGAGACTAGCAGCTCCTACGAGCAGTACTTC. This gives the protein CASSETSSSYEQYF.

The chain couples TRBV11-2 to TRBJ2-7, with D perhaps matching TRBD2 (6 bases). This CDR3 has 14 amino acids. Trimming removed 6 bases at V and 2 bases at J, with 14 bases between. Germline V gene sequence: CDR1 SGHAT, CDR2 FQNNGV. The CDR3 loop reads CASSSQRATYEQYF. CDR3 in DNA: TGTGCCAGCAGTTCACAGCGGGCTACCTACGAGCAGTACTTC.

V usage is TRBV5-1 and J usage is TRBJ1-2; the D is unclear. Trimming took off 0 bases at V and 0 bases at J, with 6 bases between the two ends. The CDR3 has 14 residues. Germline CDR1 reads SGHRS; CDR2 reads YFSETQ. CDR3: CASSLAVANYGYTF. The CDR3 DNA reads TGCGCCAGCAGCTTGGCCGTCGCTAACTATGGCTACACCTTC.

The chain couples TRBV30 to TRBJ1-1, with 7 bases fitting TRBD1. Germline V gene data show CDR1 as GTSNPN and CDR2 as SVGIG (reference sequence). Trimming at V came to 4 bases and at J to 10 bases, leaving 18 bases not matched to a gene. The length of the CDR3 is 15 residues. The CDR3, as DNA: TGTGCCTGGAATAACGAAGGGACAGTAGAGAGCGTAGCTTTCTTT. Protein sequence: CAWNNEGTVESVAFF.

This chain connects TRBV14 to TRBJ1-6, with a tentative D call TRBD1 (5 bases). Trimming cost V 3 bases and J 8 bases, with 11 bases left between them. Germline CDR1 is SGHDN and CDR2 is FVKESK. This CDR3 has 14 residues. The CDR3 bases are TGTGCCAGCAGCCATCACAGGAGGGATTCACCCCTCCACTTT. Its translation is CASSHHRRDSPLHF.

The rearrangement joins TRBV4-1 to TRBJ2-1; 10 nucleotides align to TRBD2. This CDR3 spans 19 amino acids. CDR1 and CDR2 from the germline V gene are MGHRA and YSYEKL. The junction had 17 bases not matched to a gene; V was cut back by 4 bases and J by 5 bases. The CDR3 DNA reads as TGCGCCAGCAGCCGAGAACATTACGGCGCTAGCGGGAGAGACAATGAGCAGTTCTTC. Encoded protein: CASSREHYGASGRDNEQFF.

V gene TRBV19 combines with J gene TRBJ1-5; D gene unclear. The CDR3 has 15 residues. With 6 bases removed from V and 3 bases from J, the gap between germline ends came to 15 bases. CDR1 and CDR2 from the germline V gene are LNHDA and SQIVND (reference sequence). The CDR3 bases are TGTGCCAGTAGGGTCAGCGGCCAAACCAATCAGCCCCAGCATTTT. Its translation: CASRVSGQTNQPQHF. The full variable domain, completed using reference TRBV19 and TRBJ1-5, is DGGITQSPKYLFRKEGQNVTLSCEQNLNHDAMYWYRQDPGQGLRLIYYSQIVNDFQKGDIAEGYSVSREKKESFPLTVTSAQKNPTAFYLCASRVSGQTNQPQHFGDGTRLSIL.

The CDR3 DNA sequence: TGTGCCAGCAGCCCCCGCAGTAATAATGAAAAACTGTTTTTT. Its protein product is CASSPRSNNEKLFF. The chain is built from TRBV9 and TRBJ1-4; D call uncertain. V shed 4 bases and J shed 4 bases, with 11 bases lying between them. This CDR3 region has 14 residues. Germline V gives CDR1 SGDLS, CDR2 YYNGEE.

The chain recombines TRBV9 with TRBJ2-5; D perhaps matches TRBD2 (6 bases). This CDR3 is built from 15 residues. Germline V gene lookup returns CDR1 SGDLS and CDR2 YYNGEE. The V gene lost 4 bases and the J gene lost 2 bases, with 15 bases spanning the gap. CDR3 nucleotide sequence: TGTGCCAGCAGCCCCTCAGGGAGGTCTCAAGAGACCCAGTACTTC. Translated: CASSPSGRSQETQYF. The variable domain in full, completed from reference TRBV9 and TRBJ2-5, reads DSGVTQTPKHLITATGQRVTLRCSPRSGDLSVYWYQQSLDQGLQFLIQYYNGEERAKGNILERFSAQQFPDLHSELNLSSLELGDSALYFCASSPSGRSQETQYFGPGTRLLVL.

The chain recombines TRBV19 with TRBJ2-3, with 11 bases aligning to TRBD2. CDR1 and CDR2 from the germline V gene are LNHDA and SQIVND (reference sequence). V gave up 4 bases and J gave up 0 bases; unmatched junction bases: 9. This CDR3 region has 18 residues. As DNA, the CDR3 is TGTGCCAGTAGTAACCTAGCGGGAGGTCAGATAAGCACAGATACGCAGTATTTT. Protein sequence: CASSNLAGGQISTDTQYF.

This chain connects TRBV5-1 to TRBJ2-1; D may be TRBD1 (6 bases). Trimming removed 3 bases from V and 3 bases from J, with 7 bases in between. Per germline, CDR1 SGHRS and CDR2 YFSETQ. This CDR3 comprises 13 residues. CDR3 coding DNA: TGCGCCAGCAGCTGGGGACACTACAATGAGCAGTTCTTC. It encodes CASSWGHYNEQFF.

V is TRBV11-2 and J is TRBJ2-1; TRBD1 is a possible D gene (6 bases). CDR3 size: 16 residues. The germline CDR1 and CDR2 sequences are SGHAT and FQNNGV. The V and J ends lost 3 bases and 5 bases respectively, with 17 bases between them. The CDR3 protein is CASSLGPDRWDNEQFF. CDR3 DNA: TGTGCCAGCAGCTTGGGGCCCGACAGGTGGGACAATGAGCAGTTCTTC.

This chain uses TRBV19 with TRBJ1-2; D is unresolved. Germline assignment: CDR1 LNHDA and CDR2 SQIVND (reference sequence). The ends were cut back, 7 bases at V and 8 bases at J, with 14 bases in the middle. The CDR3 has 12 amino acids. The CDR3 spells CASKDSPEGYTF. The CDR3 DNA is TGTGCCAGTAAGGACTCCCCGGAAGGCTACACCTTC.

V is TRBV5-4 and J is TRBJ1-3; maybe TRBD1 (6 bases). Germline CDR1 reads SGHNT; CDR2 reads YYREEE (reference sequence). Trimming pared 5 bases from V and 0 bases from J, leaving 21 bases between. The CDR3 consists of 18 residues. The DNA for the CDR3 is TGTGCCAGCAGTCGGGGGGCACAATCGAGAAACTCTGGAAACACCATATATTTT. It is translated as CASSRGAQSRNSGNTIYF.

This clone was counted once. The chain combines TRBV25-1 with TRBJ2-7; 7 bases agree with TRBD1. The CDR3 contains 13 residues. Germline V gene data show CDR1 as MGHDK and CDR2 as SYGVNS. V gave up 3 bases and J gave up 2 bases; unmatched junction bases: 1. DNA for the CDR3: TGTGCCAGCAGTGACGACAGGGCCTACGAGCAGTACTTC. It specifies CASSDDRAYEQYF.

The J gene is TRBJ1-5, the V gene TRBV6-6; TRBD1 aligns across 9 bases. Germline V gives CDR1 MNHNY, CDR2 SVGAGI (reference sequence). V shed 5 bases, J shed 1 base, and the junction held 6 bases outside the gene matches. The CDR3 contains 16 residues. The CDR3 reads CASSHGQGRSNQPQHF. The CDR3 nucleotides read TGTGCCAGCAGTCACGGACAGGGGAGGAGCAATCAGCCCCAGCATTTT.

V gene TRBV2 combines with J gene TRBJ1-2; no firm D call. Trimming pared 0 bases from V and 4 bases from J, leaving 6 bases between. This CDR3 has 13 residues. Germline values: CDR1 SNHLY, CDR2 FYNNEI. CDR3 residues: CASSEARAYGYTF. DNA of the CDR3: TGTGCCAGCAGTGAAGCGCGCGCCTATGGCTACACCTTC.

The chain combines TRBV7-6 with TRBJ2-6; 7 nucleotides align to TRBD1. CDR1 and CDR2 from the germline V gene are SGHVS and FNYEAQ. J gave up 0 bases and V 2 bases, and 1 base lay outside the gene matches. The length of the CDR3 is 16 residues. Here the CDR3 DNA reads TGTGCCAGCAGCTTACAGGGGGACTCTGGGGCCAACGTCCTGACTTTC. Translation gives CASSLQGDSGANVLTF.

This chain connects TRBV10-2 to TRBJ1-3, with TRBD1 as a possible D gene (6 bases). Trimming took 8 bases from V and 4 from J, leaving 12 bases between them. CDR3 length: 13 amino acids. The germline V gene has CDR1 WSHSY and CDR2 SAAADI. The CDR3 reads CASSRDTGNTIYF. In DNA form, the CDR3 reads TGCGCCAGCTCACGGGACACGGGAAACACCATATATTTT.

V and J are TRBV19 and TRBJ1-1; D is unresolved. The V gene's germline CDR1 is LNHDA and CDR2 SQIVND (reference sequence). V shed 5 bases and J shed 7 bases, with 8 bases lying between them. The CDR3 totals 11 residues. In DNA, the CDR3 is TGTGCCAGTAGTTCAGTCCTTGAAGCTTTCTTT. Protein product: CASSSVLEAFF.

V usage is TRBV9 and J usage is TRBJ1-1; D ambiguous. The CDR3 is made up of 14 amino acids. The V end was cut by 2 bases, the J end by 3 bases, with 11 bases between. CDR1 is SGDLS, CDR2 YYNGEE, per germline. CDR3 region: CASSVNSRDTEAFF. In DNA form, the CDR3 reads TGTGCCAGCAGCGTTAATTCACGAGACACTGAAGCTTTCTTT. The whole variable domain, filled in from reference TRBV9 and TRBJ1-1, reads DSGVTQTPKHLITATGQRVTLRCSPRSGDLSVYWYQQSLDQGLQFLIQYYNGEERAKGNILERFSAQQFPDLHSELNLSSLELGDSALYFCASSVNSRDTEAFFGQGTRLTVV.

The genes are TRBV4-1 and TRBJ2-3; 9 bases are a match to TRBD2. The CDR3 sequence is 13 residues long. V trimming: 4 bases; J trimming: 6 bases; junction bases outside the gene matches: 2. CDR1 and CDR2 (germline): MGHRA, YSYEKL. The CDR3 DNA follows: TGCGCCAGCAGCCGCGGGGGGGTGGATACGCAGTATTTT. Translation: CASSRGGVDTQYF.

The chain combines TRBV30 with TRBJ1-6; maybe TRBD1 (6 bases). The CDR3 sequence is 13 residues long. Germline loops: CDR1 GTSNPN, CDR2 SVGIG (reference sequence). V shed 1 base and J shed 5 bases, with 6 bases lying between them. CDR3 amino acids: CAWSDRDNSPLHF. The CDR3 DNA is TGTGCCTGGAGTGACAGGGATAATTCACCCCTCCACTTT.

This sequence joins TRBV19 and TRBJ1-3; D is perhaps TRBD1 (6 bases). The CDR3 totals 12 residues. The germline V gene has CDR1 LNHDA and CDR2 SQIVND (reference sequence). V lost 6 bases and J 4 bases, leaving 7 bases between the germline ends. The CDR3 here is CASSDRGNTIYF. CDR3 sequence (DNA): TGTGCCAGTAGCGACAGGGGAAACACCATATATTTT.

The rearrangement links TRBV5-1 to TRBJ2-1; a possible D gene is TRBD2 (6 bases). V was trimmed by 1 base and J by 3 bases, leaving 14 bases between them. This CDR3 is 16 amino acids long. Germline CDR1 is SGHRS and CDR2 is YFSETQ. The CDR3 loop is CASSLRVTRGYNEQFF. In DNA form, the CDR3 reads TGCGCCAGCAGCTTGCGGGTGACTAGAGGCTACAATGAGCAGTTCTTC.

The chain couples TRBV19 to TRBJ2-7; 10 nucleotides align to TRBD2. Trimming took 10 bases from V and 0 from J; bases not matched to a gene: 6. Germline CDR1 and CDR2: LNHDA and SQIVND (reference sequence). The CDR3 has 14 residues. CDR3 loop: CATMASGSSYEQYF. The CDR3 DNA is TGTGCCACTATGGCTAGCGGGAGCTCCTACGAGCAGTACTTC.